This is a list of T cell receptor beta chains from one sample in a study of CD8+ T cells in alopecia areata. Libraries were prepared by immunoSEQ multiplex PCR; TCRdb keeps only in-frame clonotypes and omits some of them. The sample shows approximately 210,000 clones, around 65% of them seen only once. The starting material was CD4+ T cells sorted from blood, obtained at week 44, from a patient treated with tofacitinib. Receptors originate from a human donor with alopecia areata. The CDR3 runs from the conserved cysteine through the conserved F or W. Size tells how often a clone was seen (once, few, many) or the class of an expanded clone, and some rows leave it out.

TRBJ2-3,TRBV4-1,-,CASSQDSGLTDTQYF
TRBJ1-1,TRBV5-1,-,CASSLQGGPLNTEAFF
TRBJ2-7,TRBV29-1,-,CSSSGGSGTYEQYF
TRBJ1-1,TRBV29-1,-,CSVFRMLNTEAFF
TRBJ2-4,TRBV5-1,-,CASSLGQAIDIQYF
TRBJ1-5,TRBV5-6,few,CASSLTADRGNQPQHF
TRBJ2-1,TRBV29-1,-,CSVEYLAGGPGEQFF
TRBJ2-2,TRBV30,-,CAWSGILAGGTGELFF
TRBJ2-1,TRBV29-1,-,CSVDPASGVEQFF
TRBJ2-7,TRBV18,-,CASSLKQGYEQYF
TRBJ2-7,TRBV6-1,-,CASRGTGVGSYEQYF
TRBJ1-5,TRBV19,-,CASIVRIWGWGNQPQHF
TRBJ2-2,TRBV29-1,-,CSGKRGDSGELFF
TRBJ2-2,TRBV11-1,-,CAGSLGQNTGELFF
TRBJ2-5,TRBV30,-,CAQAGGPRKETQYF
TRBJ1-2,TRBV30,-,CAWRVPPPGDYGYTF
TRBJ1-1,TRBV28,-,CASSPALEAFF
TRBJ1-5,TRBV10-3,few,CAISQGQSNQPQHF
TRBJ1-1,TRBV30,-,CAWIISGRGENTEAFF
TRBJ2-2,TRBV5-1,few,CASSPLGQGQTGELFF
TRBJ1-4,TRBV7-2,few,CASSLPLGEKLFF
TRBJ2-1,TRBV4-3,-,CASSQGPGGNEQFF
TRBJ2-5,TRBV27,-,CASSPNLGSSETQYF
TRBJ2-7,TRBV11-2,-,CASSRETGVYEQYF
TRBJ2-3,TRBV2,-,CASSEAAGGPDTQYF
TRBJ1-2,TRBV13,-,CASSPRAEDFANYGYTF
TRBJ1-5,TRBV6-5,few,CASSYRTGDQPQHF
TRBJ1-1,TRBV5-1,-,CASSLRGTEAFF
TRBJ1-2,TRBV29-1,-,CSVEPGQPIYGYTF
TRBJ2-1,TRBV30,few,CASRVLNNEQFF
TRBJ2-2,TRBV29-1,few,CSVVWAPPTANTGELFF
TRBJ1-5,TRBV7-8,-,CASSFPDNQPQHF
TRBJ1-2,TRBV28,few,CASTPPRALGVGYTF
TRBJ2-3,TRBV7-2,-,CASSLRQGTDTQYF
TRBJ2-7,TRBV7-2,-,CASSFSTQGGGEQYF
TRBJ2-3,TRBV18,-,CASSPRQGTDTQYF
TRBJ2-1,TRBV29-1,few,CSVEENSSYNEQFF
TRBJ1-4,TRBV6-1,few,CASSVTGRSEKLFF
TRBJ1-5,TRBV29-1,few,CSVTTGVDQPQHF
TRBJ1-2,TRBV30,-,CAWSVSGRVGGYTF
TRBJ2-1,TRBV15,-,CATSRVQGWSSYNEQFF
TRBJ2-1,TRBV7-2,-,CASSPSGGVYEQFF
TRBJ2-7,TRBV4-3,few,CASSHTRQGNYEQYF
TRBJ1-1,TRBV30,-,CAWSVRVNTEAFF
TRBJ2-3,TRBV7-9,-,CASSFADTQYF
TRBJ1-2,TRBV7-2,-,CASSPGPGSGYTF
TRBJ2-3,TRBV29-1,-,CSVVERSTDTQYF
TRBJ1-1,TRBV18,many,CASSPQMNTEAFF
TRBJ1-2,TRBV6-5,-,CASSYAGGALGYTF
TRBJ2-1,TRBV4-3,-,CASSQDSGGKNNEQFF
TRBJ2-5,TRBV12-5,-,CASTSSGPSGRETQYF
TRBJ1-2,TRBV6-5,-,CASGDRGQGGGYTF
TRBJ1-6,TRBV30,-,CAWSVLGRRSNSPLHF
TRBJ2-7,TRBV30,-,CAWSSRAGRYEQYF
TRBJ1-1,TRBV30,-,CAWKNRGVFAEAFF
TRBJ1-6,TRBV6-4,-,CASSPKPGSYNSPLHF
TRBJ2-5,TRBV5-4,-,CASSQDLAGQETQYF